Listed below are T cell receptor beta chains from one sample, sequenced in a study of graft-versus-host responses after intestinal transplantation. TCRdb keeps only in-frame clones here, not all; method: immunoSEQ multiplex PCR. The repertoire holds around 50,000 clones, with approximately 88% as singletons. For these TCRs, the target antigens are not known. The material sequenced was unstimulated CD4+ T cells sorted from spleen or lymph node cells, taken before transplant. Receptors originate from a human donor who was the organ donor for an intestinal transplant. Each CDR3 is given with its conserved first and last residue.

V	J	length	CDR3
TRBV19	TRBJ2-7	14	CASSPRVDRDEQYF
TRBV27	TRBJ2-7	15	CASSSGLDLRYEQYF
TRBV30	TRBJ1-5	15	CAWSPSRYSNQPQHF
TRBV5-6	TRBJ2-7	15	CASSDPGTAIYEQYF
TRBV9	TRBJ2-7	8	CASYEQYF
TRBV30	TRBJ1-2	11	CALQGSYGYTF
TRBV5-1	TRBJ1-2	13	CASSSGVLYGYTF
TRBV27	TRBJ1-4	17	CASSFYIGTATNEKLFF
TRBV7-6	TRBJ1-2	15	CASSLEDAGGDGYTF
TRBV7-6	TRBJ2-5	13	CASSLGRTETQYF
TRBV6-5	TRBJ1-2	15	CASSYSTGGDYGYTF
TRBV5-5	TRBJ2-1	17	CASSLPIAGKTYNEQFF
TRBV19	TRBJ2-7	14	CASSILAGGYEQYF
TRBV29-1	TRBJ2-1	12	CSVSDGYNEQFF
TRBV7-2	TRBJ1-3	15	CASRRQGAGGNTIYF
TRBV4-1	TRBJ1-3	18	CASSQFGRGLSSGNTIYF
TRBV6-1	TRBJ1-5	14	CASSPRDNNQPQHF
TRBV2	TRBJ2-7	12	CASTPYPYEQYF
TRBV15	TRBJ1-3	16	CATSRGKGTSGNTIYF
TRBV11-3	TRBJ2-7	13	CASSLGPLREQYF
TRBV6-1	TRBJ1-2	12	CASSEAAIHYTF
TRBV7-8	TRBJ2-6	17	CASSKIRQGSGANVLTF
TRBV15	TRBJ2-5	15	CATSRDLGRPETQYF
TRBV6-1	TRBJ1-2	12	CASSPGTYGYTF
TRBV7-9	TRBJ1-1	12	CASSRRDRGAFF
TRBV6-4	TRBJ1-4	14	CASSPTGAGEKLFF
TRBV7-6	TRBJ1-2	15	CASSPQPSGPHGYTF
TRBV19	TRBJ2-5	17	CASSIGGGPGLQETQYF
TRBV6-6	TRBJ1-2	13	CASSYEGNYGYTF